One and the same sample provided the 7 T cell receptor beta chains below, sequenced in a study of cytomegalovirus exposure and HLA in healthy donors. 13 Jbeta primers and 60 Vbeta primers were used for the PCR. Here immunoSEQ multiplex PCR was the method, and the copy in TCRdb shows in-frame clones only, minus some. The sample holds 150,000 to 200,000 clones, approximately 80% seen once. The specimen sequenced was PBMCs. Source of these receptors: a female donor in good health and CMV-seronegative.

There are a few counts of this clone. V usage is TRBV7-8 and J usage is TRBJ1-5, with TRBD1 matching over 7 bases. The germline V gene has CDR1 SGHVS and CDR2 FQNEAQ. This CDR3 region has 18 residues. Trimming cost V 8 bases and J 0 bases; bases outside gene matches: 16. The CDR3 sequence is CASVLTGAGTDSNQPQHF. CDR3 nucleotides: TGTGCCAGCGTCTTAACAGGGGCTGGGACCGATAGCAATCAGCCCCAGCATTTT.

This clone was picked up one time. The chain is built from TRBV5-1 and TRBJ2-1; 8 nucleotides line up with TRBD2. V lost 3 bases and J lost 5; bases outside the gene matches: 7. This CDR3 contains 15 residues. The germline CDR1 and CDR2 sequences are SGHRS and YFSETQ. CDR3 sequence: CASSSGFSGDNEQFF. The CDR3 DNA is TGCGCCAGCAGCTCCGGTTTTAGCGGGGACAATGAGCAGTTCTTC. Based on the CDR3 plus reference TRBV5-1 and TRBJ2-1, the full variable domain is KAGVTQTPRYLIKTRGQQVTLSCSPISGHRSVSWYQQTPGQGLQFLFEYFSETQRNKGNFPGRFSGRQFSNSRSEMNVSTLELGDSALYLCASSSGFSGDNEQFFGPGTRLTVL.

The chain carries TRBV6-5 and TRBJ2-1, with D tentatively TRBD2 (6 bases). The V gene lost 6 bases and the J gene lost 6 bases, with 18 bases spanning the gap. The CDR3 is made up of 15 amino acids. Germline CDR1 and CDR2: MNHEY and SVGAGI. CDR3 bases: TGTGCCAGCAGCTCTACGGGAGCCCCTAGCAATGAGCAGTTCTTC. Amino acid sequence: CASSSTGAPSNEQFF.

The chain combines TRBV12-5 with TRBJ1-1; possibly TRBD1 for D (6 bases). Per the germline V gene, CDR1 is LGHNT and CDR2 is FRNRAP. The CDR3 loop spans 12 amino acids. Trimming shortened V by 6 bases and J by 7 bases, and 12 bases separated the two germline ends. The CDR3 protein is CASGPRTVEAFF. The CDR3 bases are TGTGCTAGTGGCCCTAGGACAGTTGAAGCTTTCTTT.

The rearrangement uses TRBV27 and TRBJ1-1, with a weak D call TRBD1 (6 bases). CDR1 is MNHEY and CDR2 is SMNVEV in the germline V gene (reference sequence). V lost 5 bases and J 4 bases, leaving 14 bases between the germline ends. CDR3 size: 14 residues. The CDR3: CASSTGQKFTEAFF. The CDR3 DNA reads TGTGCCAGCAGTACAGGACAGAAATTCACTGAAGCTTTCTTT.

V gene TRBV5-6 combines with J gene TRBJ2-7, with 9 bases that match TRBD1. With V trimmed by 4 bases and J by 2 bases, 7 bases remained unmatched. The CDR3 extends over 15 amino acids. Germline values: CDR1 SGHDT, CDR2 YYEEEE. CDR3 nucleotides: TGTGCCAGCAGCGGGACAGGGATTGGAGCCTACGAGCAGTACTTC. This translates into CASSGTGIGAYEQYF.

This clone was seen a single time. The V gene is TRBV7-6, the J gene TRBJ1-5; 8 bases are a match to TRBD1. The CDR3 covers 18 residues. The V and J ends lost 5 bases and 5 bases, in that order; junction bases with no gene match: 17. Looked up from germline, CDR1 is SGHVS and CDR2 is FNYEAQ. CDR3 DNA sequence: TGTGCCAGCAGCCGTGGTACACTATCAGGGGGCCCCGATCAGCCCCAGCATTTT. The encoded protein is CASSRGTLSGGPDQPQHF.